This is a list of T cell receptor beta chains from one sample in a study of identical twins. One entry per CDR3 protein, called by TCRdb with MiXCR from the 5' RACE reads. The profile shows 1.5 million to 2 million distinct CDR3 sequences, 32% of them singletons. Material: cord blood. The receptors come from a newborn girl in good health. The CDR3 runs from the conserved cysteine through the conserved F or W. The order of the fields is V gene, clone size, J gene, D gene, CDR3 DNA, CDR3 protein. D genes are given only for firm matches. Part of the rows lack a size; the others show once, few, many or a class for expanded clones.

TRBV5-4	few	TRBJ2-3	.	TGTGCCCCGCCCTGGGCGGGACCTAGCACAGATACGCAGTATTTT	CAPPWAGPSTDTQYF
TRBV5-1	many	TRBJ2-3	TRBD2	TGTGCCAGCAGCCTCGGACTAGCGGGGGGCCCCACAGATACGCAGTATTTT	CASSLGLAGGPTDTQYF
TRBV12-3/TRBV12-4	.	TRBJ2-1	.	TGTGCCAGCGGGCCGAGTGGGGGTGCCTACAATGAGCAGTTCTTC	CASGPSGGAYNEQFF
TRBV25-1	few	TRBJ2-1	.	TGTGCCAGCAGTGCCATCCCGGGACTTATTAATGAGCAGGTCTTC	CASSAIPGLINEQVF
TRBV20-1	few	TRBJ2-1	.	TGCAGTGCTAGACCGGGACCGGCCATCTACAATGAGCAGTTCTTC	CSARPGPAIYNEQFF
TRBV20-1	.	TRBJ2-7	TRBD2	TGCAGTGCCCCTTCTCCACTAGCGGGGCCTTACGAGCAGTACTTC	CSAPSPLAGPYEQYF
TRBV27	few	TRBJ1-2	TRBD1	TGTGCCAGCAGTTTATATCCCTGGGACAGGGGTTGGGGCTACACCTTC	CASSLYPWDRGWGYTF
TRBV14	many	TRBJ2-4	.	TGTGCCAGCAGCCAAGGGGACGTCGCCAAAAACATTCAGTACTTC	CASSQGDVAKNIQYF
TRBV20-1	few	TRBJ1-1	TRBD1	TGCAGTGTTTCGACAGGGAGAGCTTTCTTT	CSVSTGRAFF
TRBV20-1	.	TRBJ2-5	TRBD2	TGCAGTGCTAGATTCGTTAGCGGGAAGACCCAGTACTTC	CSARFVSGKTQYF
TRBV30	.	TRBJ2-3	.	TGTGCCTGGAGTGGGCAGGCGCTAAACACAGATACGCAGTATTTT	CAWSGQALNTDTQYF
TRBV14	.	TRBJ1-1	.	TGTGCCAGCAGCCAAGAGGGTCCGATTTATGGGGGGGCTGAAGCTTTCTTT	CASSQEGPIYGGAEAFF
TRBV9	few	TRBJ2-1	.	TGTGCCAGCAGCGTAGCGGGAACAGCCCAATACAATGAGCAGTTCTTC	CASSVAGTAQYNEQFF
TRBV20-1	few	TRBJ2-1	.	TGCAGTGCTAGTCTAGGTGGGAGGTTATACAATGAGCAGTTCTTC	CSASLGGRLYNEQFF
TRBV11-3	few	TRBJ2-7	TRBD2	TGTGCCAGCAGCTTGCGGGAGACGTCCTACAATGAGCAGTACTTC	CASSLRETSYNEQYF